This T cell receptor beta chain was found in a study of response to subunit inactivated influenza vaccine. TCRdb analysed the RT-PCR reads with MiXCR anew, one entry per CDR3 protein. This table has just under 550,000 distinct CDR3 sequences, roughly 23% appearing once. Regarding the study as a whole: Authors suggested each seasonal influenza vaccination recruits few new T cells.

This CDR3 contains 17 residues. Per the germline V gene, CDR1 is SNHLY and CDR2 is FYNNEI. This clonotype was counted only a few times. Its target is unknown. The junction departs from germline at one end; a sequencing error may be responsible. A further study also used this sample, focusing on T cells expressing NK-cell markers. As reported in that work: For TCR beta, cDNA was produced by 5'RACE template switching with UMIs. Sequencing of TCR beta repertoires drew on sorted CD3+CD56+NKG2C+, CD3+CD56+NKG2C- and CD3+CD56-NKG2C+ T cells. In four donors, dominant clonotypes made up about 28.3-65% of CD3+CD56-NKG2C+ cells.

The sample in question was CD4+ T cells sorted from PBMCs, obtained 11 to 12 days after vaccination. The receptor comes from a man aged 50 to 59 who received an inactivated influenza vaccine. The V and J genes are TRBV2 and TRBJ2-3, with 8 nucleotides matching TRBD2. In nucleotides, the CDR3 is TGTGCCAGCAGGTCTTCTACTAGCGGAGGTAGCACAGTTACGCAGTATTTT. The encoded protein is CASRSSTSGGSTVTQYF.